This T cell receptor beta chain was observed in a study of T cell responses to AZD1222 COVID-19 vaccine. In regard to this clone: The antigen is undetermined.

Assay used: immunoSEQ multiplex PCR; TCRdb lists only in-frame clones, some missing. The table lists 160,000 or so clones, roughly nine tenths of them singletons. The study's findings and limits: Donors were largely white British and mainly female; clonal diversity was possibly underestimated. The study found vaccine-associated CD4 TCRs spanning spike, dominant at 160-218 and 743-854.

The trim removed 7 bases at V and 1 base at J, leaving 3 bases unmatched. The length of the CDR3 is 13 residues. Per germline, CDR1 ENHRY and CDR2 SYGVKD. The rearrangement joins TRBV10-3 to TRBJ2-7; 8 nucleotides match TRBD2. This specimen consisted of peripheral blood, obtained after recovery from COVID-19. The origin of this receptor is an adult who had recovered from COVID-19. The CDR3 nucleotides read TGTGCCATCACGACTAGCGCATCCTACGAGCAGTACTTC. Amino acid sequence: CAITTSASYEQYF.